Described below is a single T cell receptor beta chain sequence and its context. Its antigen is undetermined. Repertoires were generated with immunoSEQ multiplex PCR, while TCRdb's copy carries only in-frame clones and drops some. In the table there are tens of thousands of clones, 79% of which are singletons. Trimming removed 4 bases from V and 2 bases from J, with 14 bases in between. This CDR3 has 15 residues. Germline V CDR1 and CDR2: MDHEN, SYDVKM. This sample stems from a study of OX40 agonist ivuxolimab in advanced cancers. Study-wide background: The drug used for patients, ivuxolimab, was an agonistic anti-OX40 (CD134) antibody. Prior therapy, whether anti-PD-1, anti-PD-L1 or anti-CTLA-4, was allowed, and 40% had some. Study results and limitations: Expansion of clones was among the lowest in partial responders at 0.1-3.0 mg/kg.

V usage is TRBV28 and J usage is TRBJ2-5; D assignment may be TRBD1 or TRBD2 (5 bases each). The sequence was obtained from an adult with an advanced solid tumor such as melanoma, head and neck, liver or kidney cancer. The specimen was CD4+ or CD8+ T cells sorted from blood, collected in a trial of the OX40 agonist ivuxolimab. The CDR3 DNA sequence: TGTGCCAGCAGTTCCGCCGGGGACGTACAAGAGACCCAGTACTTC. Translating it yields CASSSAGDVQETQYF. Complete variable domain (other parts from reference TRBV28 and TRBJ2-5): DVKVTQSSRYLVKRTGEKVFLECVQDMDHENMFWYRQDPGLGLRLIYFSYDVKMKEKGDIPEGYSVSREKKERFSLILESASTNQTSMYLCASSSAGDVQETQYFGPGTRLLVL.